A single sample gave rise to the 20 T cell receptor beta chains below, sequenced in a study of beta chain features in type 1 diabetes. The sequenced template was cDNA made from the entire isolated RNA. The repertoire was sequenced with immunoSEQ multiplex PCR; TCRdb's copy has only in-frame clones and lacks some. Of some 270,000 clones listed, under 8.5% are singletons. Sequencing was done on a sample of central memory CD4+ T cells from blood. The receptors shown here come from a woman younger than 35 in good health.

This clone appeared a few times. The chain recombines TRBV28 with TRBJ2-7; D tentatively reads TRBD1 or TRBD2 (5 bases each). Trimming pared 2 bases from V and 2 bases from J, leaving 7 bases between. Germline lookup yields CDR1 MDHEN and CDR2 SYDVKM. The CDR3 totals 13 residues. The CDR3 spells CASSLMGAYEQYV. The CDR3 DNA reads TGTGCCAGCAGTTTAATGGGGGCCTACGAGCAGTACGTC.

This clone was counted a few times. V is TRBV29-1 and J is TRBJ1-2; 10 nucleotides align to TRBD1. The V and J ends lost 7 bases and 7 bases, in that order; junction bases with no gene match: 9. The germline CDR1 and CDR2 sequences are SQVTM and ANQGSEA. The CDR3 runs to 13 residues. For the CDR3, the DNA is TGCAGCGCACCCACGGGGGACAGGGGTGGCTACACCTTC. Translated: CSAPTGDRGGYTF.

This clone was seen a few times. The gene calls are TRBV5-4 and TRBJ1-4; D remains unclear. Germline CDR1 and CDR2: SGHNT and YYREEE (reference sequence). V lost 3 bases, J lost 8 bases, and 14 bases lay in between. The CDR3 runs 14 residues. CDR3 residues: CASSSQVPGEKLFF. As DNA, the CDR3 is TGTGCCAGCAGCTCCCAGGTTCCCGGCGAAAAACTGTTTTTT.

This clone has more than one count but fewer than ten. The gene calls are TRBV7-8 and TRBJ2-5, with D possibly matching TRBD2 (6 bases). V shed 7 bases and J shed 5 bases, with 11 bases lying between them. The CDR3 runs to 12 residues. Germline loops: CDR1 SGHVS, CDR2 FQNEAQ. CDR3 in amino acids: CASKVAGETQYF. The CDR3 nucleotides are TGTGCCAGCAAAGTGGCGGGGGAGACCCAGTACTTC.

This clone turned up a few times. Here the CDR3 DNA reads TGTGCCAGCAGCTTAGTGGGTTCAGGGGGCGAGGTCCACTTT. Protein product: CASSLVGSGGEVHF. The V gene is TRBV7-2, the J gene TRBJ1-6, with 8 nucleotides matching TRBD1. Germline trimming cut 1 base from V and 17 bases from J; bases unmatched to any gene: 10. Germline V CDR1 and CDR2: SGHTA, FQGNSA. The CDR3 spans 14 residues. The whole variable domain, filled in from reference TRBV7-2 and TRBJ1-6, reads GAGVSQSPSNKVTEKGKDVELRCDPISGHTALYWYRQSLGQGLEFLIYFQGNSAPDKSGLPSDRFSAERTGGSVSTLTIQRTQQEDSAVYLCASSLVGSGGEVHFGNGTRLTVT.

This clone has a handful of counts. V is TRBV28 and J is TRBJ1-5, with 7 positions matching TRBD1. There are 16 residues in the CDR3. Unmatched junction bases numbered 9, after V lost 2 bases and J lost 5 bases. Germline CDR1 MDHEN, CDR2 SYDVKM. The CDR3 DNA reads as TGTGCCAGCAGTTTAATATCAGGGGACAGAGATCAGCCCCAGCATTTT. Protein sequence: CASSLISGDRDQPQHF.

The chain couples TRBV15 to TRBJ2-7, with 7 nucleotides matching TRBD2. Losses at the gene ends were 0 bases for V and 1 base for J; bases not matched to a gene: 0. Germline CDR1 reads LNHNV; CDR2 reads YYDKDF (reference sequence). This CDR3 is 14 amino acids long. CDR3 DNA sequence: TGTGCCACCAGCAGAGAGGGAGGGTCCTACGAGCAGTACTTC. Translated, it gives CATSREGGSYEQYF.

This clone came up many times. J is TRBJ2-7 and V is TRBV25-1, with D possibly matching TRBD1 (5 bases). Trimming removed 9 bases at V and 6 bases at J, with 9 bases between. Germline V gene data show CDR1 as MGHDK and CDR2 as SYGVNS. The CDR3 consists of 10 residues. CDR3 residues: CASQGCEQYV. Written as DNA, the CDR3 is TGTGCCAGTCAGGGCTGCGAGCAGTACGTC.

The J gene is TRBJ1-2, the V gene TRBV27; D possibly corresponds to TRBD1 (5 bases). Trimming shortened V by 1 base and J by 4 bases, and 13 bases separated the two germline ends. The CDR3 length is 15 residues. Germline V gives CDR1 MNHEY, CDR2 SMNVEV (reference sequence). Written as DNA, the CDR3 is TGTGCCAGCAGTTTATTTCCGGGACTCCTCTATGGCTACACCTTC. It specifies CASSLFPGLLYGYTF.

This clone was counted only a few times. The chain recombines TRBV11-3 with TRBJ1-1; 8 bases fit TRBD1. V lost 0 bases, J lost 4 bases, and 4 bases stayed unmatched. Germline CDR1 SGHNT, CDR2 YENEEA. CDR3 length equals 15 residues. CDR3 residues: CASSLDSTGVTEAFF. The CDR3 DNA sequence: TGTGCCAGCAGCTTAGACTCGACAGGGGTCACTGAAGCTTTCTTT.

J is TRBJ2-1 and V is TRBV11-1, with unresolved D. V was trimmed by 8 bases and J by 6 bases, leaving 11 bases between them. The CDR3 spans 12 residues. Looked up from germline, CDR1 is SGHAT and CDR2 is FQDESV (reference sequence). CDR3 nucleotide sequence: TGTGCCAGCTCTTCCCTAAGCAATGAGCAGTTCTTC. Encoded protein: CASSSLSNEQFF.

The chain couples TRBV5-1 to TRBJ2-5, with D perhaps matching TRBD1 (5 bases). V was clipped by 0 bases and J by 9 bases, with 15 bases between them. The CDR3 totals 14 residues. Germline loops: CDR1 SGHRS, CDR2 YFSETQ. The CDR3: CASSLDRPGWAQYF. DNA for the CDR3: TGCGCCAGCAGCTTGGACAGGCCAGGATGGGCCCAGTACTTC.

This clone has a handful of counts. This chain joins TRBV11-2 and TRBJ2-7, with D possibly matching TRBD1 (6 bases). Germline V lookup: CDR1 SGHAT, CDR2 FQNNGV. Trimming shortened V by 6 bases and J by 3 bases, and 12 bases separated the two germline ends. This CDR3 is built from 13 residues. The CDR3 spells CASSLTGRYEQYV. The CDR3, as DNA: TGTGCCAGCAGTTTGACAGGTCGCTACGAGCAGTACGTC.

This clone was counted many times. The chain recombines TRBV9 with TRBJ2-1; no reliable D call. This CDR3 contains 12 residues. CDR1 SGDLS and CDR2 YYNGEE come from the germline V gene. V was shortened by 8 bases and J by 8 bases, with 14 bases between the two germline ends. The CDR3 sequence: CASGWHRDEQFF. The DNA of the CDR3 is TGTGCCAGTGGCTGGCACCGGGATGAGCAGTTCTTC.

This clone was recorded a few times. The rearrangement uses TRBV19 and TRBJ1-2, with D possibly matching TRBD1 (6 bases). The CDR3 is made up of 15 amino acids. The germline V gene has CDR1 LNHDA and CDR2 SQIVND (reference sequence). Trimming removed 8 bases from V and 2 bases from J, with 18 bases in between. CDR3 DNA: TGTGCCAGTTGCCGAACGGCAGGGGAGAACTATGGCTACACCTTC. Its protein is CASCRTAGENYGYTF.

The chain has TRBV5-1 and TRBJ1-1; D might be TRBD1 (6 bases). This CDR3 comprises 14 residues. Germline lookup yields CDR1 SGHRS and CDR2 YFSETQ. Trimming took 5 bases from V and 0 from J, leaving 11 bases between them. CDR3 sequence reads: CASSSDSVNTEAFF. CDR3 sequence (DNA): TGCGCCAGCAGTTCGGACAGCGTGAACACTGAAGCTTTCTTT.

The V and J genes are TRBV5-4 and TRBJ1-5; TRBD1 agrees at 8 bases. Germline assignment: CDR1 SGHNT and CDR2 YYREEE (reference sequence). V gave up 2 bases and J gave up 2 bases; unmatched junction bases: 6. The CDR3 consists of 16 residues. The CDR3, as DNA: TGTGCCAGCAGCTTTAACGGACAGGGTGGCAATCAGCCCCAGCATTTT. Its translation is CASSFNGQGGNQPQHF.

This clone was seen only a few times. The chain recombines TRBV18 with TRBJ1-2; D possibly corresponds to TRBD1 (6 bases). This CDR3 spans 13 amino acids. Deletions cut 5 bases from V and 2 bases from J, with 9 bases between. The germline gives CDR1 KGHSH, CDR2 LQKENI. In nucleotides, the CDR3 is TGTGCCAGCTCATACGGACAGAACTATGGCTACACCTTC. Translation: CASSYGQNYGYTF. The full variable domain, completed using reference TRBV18 and TRBJ1-2, is NAGVMQNPRHLVRRRGQEARLRCSPMKGHSHVYWYRQLPEEGLKFMVYLQKENIIDESGMPKERFSAEFPKEGPSILRIQQVVRGDSAAYFCASSYGQNYGYTFGSGTRLTVV.

The chain recombines TRBV28 with TRBJ2-7; D perhaps matches TRBD2 (6 bases). V was pared by 7 bases and J by 6 bases, with 16 bases between. The V gene's germline CDR1 is MDHEN and CDR2 SYDVKM. The length of the CDR3 is 13 residues. The CDR3 coding sequence is TGTGCCAGCACCACCTCGGGGACTGGCGAGCAGTACTTC. Translation gives CASTTSGTGEQYF.

This clone occurred a few times. V usage is TRBV27 and J usage is TRBJ1-1; 8 positions match TRBD1. The J segment lost 4 bases and the V segment lost 6 bases, leaving 7 bases of the junction unmatched. This CDR3 region has 14 residues. Germline values: CDR1 MNHEY, CDR2 SMNVEV (reference sequence). Here the CDR3 reads CASSRTGNPTEAFF. CDR3 nucleotides: TGTGCCAGCAGCCGGACAGGGAATCCCACTGAAGCTTTCTTT.